What follows describes a single T cell receptor beta chain. The antigen remains undetermined. Primers for the PCR totalled 60 Vbeta and 13 Jbeta. Profiled with immunoSEQ multiplex PCR; TCRdb holds only in-frame clones, not every one. The data hold about 120,000 clones, with roughly 82% observed a single time. This sample was included in a study of cytomegalovirus exposure and HLA in healthy donors. The CDR3 totals 16 residues. Germline V gene lookup returns CDR1 MGHRA and CDR2 YSYEKL. Trimming cost V 4 bases and J 7 bases, with 17 bases left between them. Study-wide points: Per published accounts, TCR beta sequences correctly predicted the HLA-A and HLA-B alleles of most subjects.

The clonotype originates from a man aged 18 to 30 in good health and CMV-seropositive. Sample: PBMCs. The rearrangement joins TRBV4-1 to TRBJ2-6; D unresolved. The CDR3 is CASSRHSLLRANVLTF. As DNA, the CDR3 is TGCGCCAGCAGCCGACACTCCCTTTTGAGAGCCAACGTCCTGACTTTC.